This T cell receptor (beta chain) was sequenced in a study of blood T cell repertoires in COVID-19. About the research overall: From T cells, B-cell-depleted T cells, or PBMCs came the material, which was cDNA or gDNA.

Original handling: Estimation of nucleated cell counts relied on the amplification of reference gene primers. Here immunoSEQ multiplex PCR was the method, and the copy in TCRdb shows in-frame clones only, minus some. V, J and clone size are taken as reported in that table, and D and trimming were inferred from the DNA itself. The sample yields around 390,000 clones, about 86% seen once. This clone was picked up a small number of times. The V end lost 4 bases, the J end lost 3 bases, and 7 bases lay between the germline ends. The CDR3 is 13 amino acids. Germline CDR1 reads SNHLY; CDR2 reads FYNNEI. Sequenced material: PBMCs or T cells enriched from blood (not recorded which). This rearrangement joins TRBV2 to TRBJ1-5; no reliable D call. The receptor was derived from a woman between 50 and 59 years old who had recovered from COVID-19. CDR3 in DNA: TGTGCCAGCAGTGGAGGGAACAATCAGCCCCAGCATTTT. Translating it yields CASSGGNNQPQHF.